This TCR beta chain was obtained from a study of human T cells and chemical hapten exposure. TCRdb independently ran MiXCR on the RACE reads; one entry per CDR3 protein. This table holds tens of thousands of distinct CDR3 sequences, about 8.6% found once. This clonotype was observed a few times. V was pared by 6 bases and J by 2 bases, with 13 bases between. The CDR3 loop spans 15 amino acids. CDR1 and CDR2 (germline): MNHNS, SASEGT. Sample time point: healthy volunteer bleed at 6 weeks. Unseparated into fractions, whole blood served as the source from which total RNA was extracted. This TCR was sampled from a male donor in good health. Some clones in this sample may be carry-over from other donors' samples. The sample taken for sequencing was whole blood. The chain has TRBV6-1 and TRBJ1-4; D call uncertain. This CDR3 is CASRQTASTNEKLFF. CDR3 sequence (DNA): TGTGCCAGCAGGCAAACAGCATCGACTAATGAAAAACTGTTTTTT.